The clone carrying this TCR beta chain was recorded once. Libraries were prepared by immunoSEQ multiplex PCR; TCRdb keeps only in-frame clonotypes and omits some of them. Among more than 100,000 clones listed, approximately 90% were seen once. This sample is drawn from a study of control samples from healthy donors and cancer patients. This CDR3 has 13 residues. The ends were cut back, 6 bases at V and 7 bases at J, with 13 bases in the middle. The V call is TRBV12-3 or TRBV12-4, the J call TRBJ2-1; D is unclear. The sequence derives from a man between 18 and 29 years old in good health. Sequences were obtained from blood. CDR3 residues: CASSLLRRNEQFF. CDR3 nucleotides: TGTGCCAGCAGCCTACTTCGTAGAAATGAGCAGTTCTTC.